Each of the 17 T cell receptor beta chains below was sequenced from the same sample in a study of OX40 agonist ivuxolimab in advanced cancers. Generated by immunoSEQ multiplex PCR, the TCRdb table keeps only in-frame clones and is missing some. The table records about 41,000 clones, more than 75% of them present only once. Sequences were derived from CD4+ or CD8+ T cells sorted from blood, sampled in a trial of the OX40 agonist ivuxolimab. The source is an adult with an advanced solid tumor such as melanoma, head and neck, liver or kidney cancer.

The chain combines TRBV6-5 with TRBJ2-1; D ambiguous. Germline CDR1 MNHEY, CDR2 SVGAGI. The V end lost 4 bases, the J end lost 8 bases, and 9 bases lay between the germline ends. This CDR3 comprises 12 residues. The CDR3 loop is CASSSTRDEQFF. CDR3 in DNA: TGTGCCAGCAGTTCCACAAGGGATGAGCAGTTCTTC.

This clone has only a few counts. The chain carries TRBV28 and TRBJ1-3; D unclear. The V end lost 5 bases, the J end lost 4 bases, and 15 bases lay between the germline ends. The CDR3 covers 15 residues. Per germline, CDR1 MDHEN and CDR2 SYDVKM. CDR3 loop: CASSPSTGWGNTIYF. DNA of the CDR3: TGTGCCAGCAGTCCCTCGACCGGTTGGGGAAACACCATATATTTT.

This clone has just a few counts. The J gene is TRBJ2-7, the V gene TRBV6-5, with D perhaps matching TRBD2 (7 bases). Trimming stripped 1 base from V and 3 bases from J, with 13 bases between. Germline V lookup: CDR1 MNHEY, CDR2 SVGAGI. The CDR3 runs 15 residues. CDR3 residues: CASSYFRGGGYEQYF. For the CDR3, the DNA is TGTGCCAGCAGTTACTTCCGCGGGGGCGGCTACGAGCAGTACTTC.

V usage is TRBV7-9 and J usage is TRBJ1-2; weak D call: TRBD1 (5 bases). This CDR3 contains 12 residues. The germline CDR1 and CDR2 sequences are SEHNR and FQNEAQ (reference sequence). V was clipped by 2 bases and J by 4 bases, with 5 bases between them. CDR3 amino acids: CASSLTGYGYTF. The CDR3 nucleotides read TGTGCCAGCAGCTTAACAGGCTATGGCTACACCTTC.

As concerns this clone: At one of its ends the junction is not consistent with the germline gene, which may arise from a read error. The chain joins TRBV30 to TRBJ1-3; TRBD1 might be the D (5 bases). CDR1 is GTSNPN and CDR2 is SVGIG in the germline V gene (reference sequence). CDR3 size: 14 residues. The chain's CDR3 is CAWSVGRGDGAHNF. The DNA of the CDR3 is TGTGCCTGGAGTGTCGGCCGCGGTGACGGGGCCCACAATTTT. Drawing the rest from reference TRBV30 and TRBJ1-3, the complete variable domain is SQTIHQWPATLVQPVGSPLSLECTVEGTSNPNLYWYRQAAGRGLQLLFYSVGIGQISSEVPQNLSASRPQDRQFILSSKKLLLSDSGFYLCAWSVGRGDGAHNFGEGSWLTVV.

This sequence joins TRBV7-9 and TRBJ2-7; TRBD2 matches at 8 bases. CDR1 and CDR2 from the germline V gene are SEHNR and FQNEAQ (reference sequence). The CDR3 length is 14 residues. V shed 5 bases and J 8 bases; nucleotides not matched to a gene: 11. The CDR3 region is CASSEEQGLGKQYF. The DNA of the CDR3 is TGTGCCAGCAGCGAGGAACAGGGACTAGGAAAGCAGTACTTC.

The CDR3 nucleotides are TGTGCCAGCAGTGAAAGGACTAGCCGGGAGACCCAGTACTTC. Translating it yields CASSERTSRETQYF. The rearrangement joins TRBV2 to TRBJ2-5, with TRBD2 matching over 8 bases. The CDR3 has 14 amino acids. Germline CDR1 and CDR2: SNHLY and FYNNEI. V gave up 2 bases and J gave up 5 bases; unmatched junction bases: 4.

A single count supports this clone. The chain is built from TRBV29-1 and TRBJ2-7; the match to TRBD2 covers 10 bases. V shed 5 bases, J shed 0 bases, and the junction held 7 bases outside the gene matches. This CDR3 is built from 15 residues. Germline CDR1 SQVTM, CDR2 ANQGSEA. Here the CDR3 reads CSVTGTSALSYEQYF. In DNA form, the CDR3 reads TGCAGCGTTACCGGGACTAGCGCCCTCTCCTACGAGCAGTACTTC.

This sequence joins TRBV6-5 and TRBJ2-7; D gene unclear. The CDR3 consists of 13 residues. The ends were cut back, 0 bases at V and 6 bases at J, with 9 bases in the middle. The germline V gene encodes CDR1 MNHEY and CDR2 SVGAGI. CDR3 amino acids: CASSYSPGREQYF. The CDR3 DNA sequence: TGTGCCAGCAGTTACTCACCCGGTCGCGAGCAGTACTTC.

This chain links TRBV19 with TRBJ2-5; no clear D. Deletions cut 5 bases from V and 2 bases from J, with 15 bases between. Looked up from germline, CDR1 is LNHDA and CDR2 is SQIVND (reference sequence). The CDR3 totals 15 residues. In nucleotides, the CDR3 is TGTGCCAGTAGTCCCGGGTCCTTACAGCAAGAGACCCAGTACTTC. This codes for CASSPGSLQQETQYF.

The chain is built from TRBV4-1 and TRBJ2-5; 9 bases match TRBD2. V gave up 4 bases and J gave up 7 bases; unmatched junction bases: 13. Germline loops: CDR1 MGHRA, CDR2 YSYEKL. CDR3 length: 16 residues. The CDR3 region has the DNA TGCGCCAGCAGCCCCGGGGTAGCGGGAGCTGGAGGGACCCAGTACTTC. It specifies CASSPGVAGAGGTQYF.

CDR3 in DNA: TGTGCCAGCCGCAGGGAGAGGGGCTATGGCTACACCTTC. This gives the protein CASRRERGYGYTF. The chain couples TRBV7-9 to TRBJ1-2, with a tentative D call TRBD1 (5 bases). Germline loops: CDR1 SEHNR, CDR2 FQNEAQ (reference sequence). The CDR3 totals 13 residues. Trimming took off 8 bases at V and 4 bases at J, with 14 bases between the two ends.

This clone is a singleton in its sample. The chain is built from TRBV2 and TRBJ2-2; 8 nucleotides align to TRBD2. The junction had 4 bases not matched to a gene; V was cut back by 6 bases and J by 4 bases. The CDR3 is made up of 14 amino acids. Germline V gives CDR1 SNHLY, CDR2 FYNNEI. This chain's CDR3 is CASRAGALTGELFF. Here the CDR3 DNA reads TGTGCCAGCAGAGCGGGAGCTCTCACCGGGGAGCTGTTTTTT.

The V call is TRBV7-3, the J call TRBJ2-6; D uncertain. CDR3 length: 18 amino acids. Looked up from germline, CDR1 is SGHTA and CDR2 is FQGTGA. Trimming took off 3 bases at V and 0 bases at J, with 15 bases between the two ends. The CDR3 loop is CASSFVGQRLSGANVLTF. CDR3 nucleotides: TGTGCCAGCAGCTTCGTGGGTCAGCGACTCTCTGGGGCCAACGTCCTGACTTTC.

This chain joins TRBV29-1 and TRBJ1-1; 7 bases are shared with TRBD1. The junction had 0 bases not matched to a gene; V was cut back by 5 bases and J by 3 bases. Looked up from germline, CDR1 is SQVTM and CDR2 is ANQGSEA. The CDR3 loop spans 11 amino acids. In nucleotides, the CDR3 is TGCAGCGTTCAGGGGGACACTGAAGCTTTCTTT. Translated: CSVQGDTEAFF.

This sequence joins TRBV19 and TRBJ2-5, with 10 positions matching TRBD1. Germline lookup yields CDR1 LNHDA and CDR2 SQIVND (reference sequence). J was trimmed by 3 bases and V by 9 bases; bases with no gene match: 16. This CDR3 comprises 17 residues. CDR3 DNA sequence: TGTGCCAGCCGGGGACAGGGGATTGCCGGAAGAAAAGAGACCCAGTACTTC. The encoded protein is CASRGQGIAGRKETQYF.

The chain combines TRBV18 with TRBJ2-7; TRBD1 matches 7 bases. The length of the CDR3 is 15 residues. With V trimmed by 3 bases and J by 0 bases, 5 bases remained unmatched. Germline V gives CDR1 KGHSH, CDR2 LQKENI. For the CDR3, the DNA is TGTGCCAGCTCACCCTACCGGGACAGCTCCTACGAGCAGTACTTC. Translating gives CASSPYRDSSYEQYF.